The T cell receptor beta chain under discussion was sequenced for a study of CD8+CD57+ T cells in acquired aplastic anemia. Study-wide background: Each DNA sample taken from sorted CD4+ and CD8+ cells came to roughly 3.5 ug on average.

CDR3 length equals 23 residues. Per germline, CDR1 KGHDR and CDR2 SFDVKD. Investigators profiled TCR beta VDJ and CDR3 from genomic DNA template. MiXCR, applied by TCRdb to the reads, yields one record per CDR3 protein. The profile shows 250,000 to 350,000 distinct CDR3 sequences, 50% to 70% of them singletons. Study-level findings and limits: Patient and control CD8+ Simpson's diversity was not significantly different. Patients and controls shared under 35 CD8+ CDR3 sequences, which appeared highly expressed in patients and within their immunodominant clones.

The table lists this clonotype with a count of one. What it binds is unknown. Relative to the germline gene, one junction end is altered; a read error may explain this. The sequenced sample consisted of sorted CD4+, CD8+, or CD8+CD57+ T cells (not recorded which) from PBMCs. This sequence joins TRBV24-1 and TRBJ2-7; TRBD2 matches 12 bases. The sequence was obtained from a human donor with severe aplastic anemia or a healthy control (not recorded which). CDR3 in amino acids: CATKSQPTRGCILAGGRTYGQYF. Written as DNA, the CDR3 is TGTGCCACCAAATCGCAACCCACTAGGGGATGCATACTAGCGGGGGGCCGGACCTACGGGCAGTACTTC.